The entry that follows covers one T cell receptor beta chain sequence. Its cognate antigen is unknown. One junction end does not reproduce the germline sequence, and a read error may be involved. The sample is drawn from a study of response to subunit inactivated influenza vaccine. MiXCR, applied by TCRdb to the RT-PCR reads, yields one record per CDR3 protein. The data hold over 150,000 distinct CDR3 sequences, with around 9% observed a single time. General study points: Authors suggested few new T cells are recruited by each seasonal influenza vaccination.

There are 15 residues in the CDR3. The chain carries TRBV12-3 or TRBV12-4 and TRBJ1-5, with D possibly TRBD1 on 6 matching bases. Sequencing used non-naive T cells sorted from PBMCs, obtained on the day of vaccination. This clonotype originated in a man aged 50 to 60 who received an inactivated influenza vaccine. In nucleotides, the CDR3 is TGTGTCAGCAGTTTGAGGGGGATCGGGTATCAGCCCCAGCATTTT. Its protein product is CVSSLRGIGYQPQHF.